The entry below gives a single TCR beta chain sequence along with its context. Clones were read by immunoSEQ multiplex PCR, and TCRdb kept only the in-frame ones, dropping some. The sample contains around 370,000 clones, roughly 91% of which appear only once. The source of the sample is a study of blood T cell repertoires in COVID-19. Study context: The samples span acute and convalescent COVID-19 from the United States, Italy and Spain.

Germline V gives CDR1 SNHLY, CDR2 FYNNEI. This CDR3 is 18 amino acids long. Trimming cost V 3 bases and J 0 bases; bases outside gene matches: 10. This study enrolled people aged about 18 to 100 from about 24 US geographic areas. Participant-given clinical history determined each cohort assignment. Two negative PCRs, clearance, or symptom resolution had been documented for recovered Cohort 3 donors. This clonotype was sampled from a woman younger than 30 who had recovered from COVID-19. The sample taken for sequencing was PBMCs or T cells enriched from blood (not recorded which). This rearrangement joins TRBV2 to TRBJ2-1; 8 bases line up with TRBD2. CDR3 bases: TGTGCCAGCAGTGACCCGGGACTAGGTACTAGCTCCTACAATGAGCAGTTCTTC. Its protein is CASSDPGLGTSSYNEQFF. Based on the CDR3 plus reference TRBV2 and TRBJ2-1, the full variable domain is EPEVTQTPSHQVTQMGQEVILRCVPISNHLYFYWYRQILGQKVEFLVSFYNNEISEKSEIFDDQFSVERPDGSNFTLKIRSTKLEDSAMYFCASSDPGLGTSSYNEQFFGPGTRLTVL.